The 20 T cell receptor beta chains below were found in one sample sequenced in a study of control samples from healthy donors and cancer patients. The assay was immunoSEQ multiplex PCR, and TCRdb's table has in-frame clones only and misses some. The data contain about 120,000 clones, roughly nine tenths of them seen just once; the ten biggest clones take up about 7.2%. The sample was blood. These receptors all come from a woman aged 18-29 years in good health.

There are a few counts of this clone. The chain recombines TRBV24-1 with TRBJ2-1, with D perhaps matching TRBD1 (6 bases). This CDR3 is 15 amino acids long. With 4 bases removed from V and 6 bases from J, the gap between germline ends came to 15 bases. Germline loops: CDR1 KGHDR, CDR2 SFDVKD. The CDR3 loop reads CATSDPRGTLNEQFF. The CDR3 region has the DNA TGTGCCACCAGTGACCCCAGGGGCACCCTCAATGAGCAGTTCTTC.

The chain combines TRBV5-6 with TRBJ2-7, with 8 bases fitting TRBD1. The germline V gene encodes CDR1 SGHDT and CDR2 YYEEEE. The V gene end was trimmed by 4 bases and the J gene end by 6 bases; junction bases not matched to a gene: 6. The CDR3 totals 13 residues. CDR3 in DNA: TGTGCCAGCAGCCGGGACAGGACGGGCGAGCAGTACTTC. Protein product: CASSRDRTGEQYF.

CDR3 protein: CASSPQGNEKLFF. In DNA form, the CDR3 reads TGTGCCAGCAGCCCACAGGGAAACGAAAAACTGTTTTTT. This chain links TRBV3-1 (or the pseudogene TRBV3-2) with TRBJ1-4; a weak D match, TRBD1 (6 bases). Germline CDR1 and CDR2: LGHDT and YNNKEL (reference sequence). The ends were cut back, 4 bases at V and 8 bases at J, with 11 bases in the middle. This CDR3 spans 13 amino acids.

The genes are TRBV28 and TRBJ2-3, with D possibly TRBD2 on 6 matching bases. The V and J ends lost 7 bases and 0 bases respectively, with 14 bases between them. Germline values: CDR1 MDHEN, CDR2 SYDVKM. There are 15 residues in the CDR3. CDR3 residues: CASISERASTDTQYF. Here the CDR3 DNA reads TGTGCCAGCATCAGCGAGCGGGCGAGCACAGATACGCAGTATTTT. The variable domain in full, with the rest retrieved from reference TRBV28 and TRBJ2-3, is DVKVTQSSRYLVKRTGEKVFLECVQDMDHENMFWYRQDPGLGLRLIYFSYDVKMKEKGDIPEGYSVSREKKERFSLILESASTNQTSMYLCASISERASTDTQYFGPGTRLTVL.

The gene calls are TRBV28 and TRBJ2-7, with D tentatively TRBD1 or TRBD2 (5 bases each). This CDR3 has 16 amino acids. The germline CDR1 and CDR2 sequences are MDHEN and SYDVKM. V shed 2 bases and J shed 0 bases, with 14 bases lying between them. This chain's CDR3 is CASSLEGDLSSYEQYF. CDR3 nucleotide sequence: TGTGCCAGCAGTTTAGAAGGGGACCTAAGCTCCTACGAGCAGTACTTC.

The gene calls are TRBV30 and TRBJ1-2, with unresolved D. CDR3 length: 13 residues. The V gene's germline CDR1 is GTSNPN and CDR2 SVGIG (reference sequence). The V end was cut by 0 bases, the J end by 8 bases, with 13 bases between. The CDR3 loop reads CAWSVGRSRGYTF. In DNA form, the CDR3 reads TGTGCCTGGAGTGTAGGGCGGTCCCGCGGCTACACCTTC.

The chain employs TRBV27 and TRBJ2-1, with 9 bases that match TRBD2. V lost 3 bases to trimming and J lost 6 bases; unmatched junction nucleotides: 3. The CDR3 covers 14 residues. Per germline, CDR1 MNHEY and CDR2 SMNVEV (reference sequence). The CDR3 region has the DNA TGTGCCAGCAGTTTTCCGGGACTAGCCAATGAGCAGTTCTTC. Amino acids: CASSFPGLANEQFF.

The genes are TRBV5-1 and TRBJ2-3, with D unclear. The CDR3 runs 13 residues. V lost 0 bases to trimming and J lost 5 bases, with 7 bases between them. Per germline, CDR1 SGHRS and CDR2 YFSETQ. The CDR3: CASSLGGEDTQYF. CDR3 nucleotides: TGCGCCAGCAGCTTGGGGGGTGAAGATACGCAGTATTTT.

The gene calls are TRBV28 and TRBJ1-4; the D gene is possibly TRBD1 (5 bases). V lost 3 bases and J lost 11, with 10 bases in between. CDR1 MDHEN and CDR2 SYDVKM come from the germline V gene. There are 12 residues in the CDR3. The CDR3, as DNA: TGTGCCAGCAGTTTGGACATCGGTAAACTGTTTTTT. This gives the protein CASSLDIGKLFF.

This sequence joins TRBV10-3 and TRBJ1-2; the D is unclear. V was clipped by 6 bases and J by 3 bases, with 11 bases between them. This CDR3 is 13 amino acids long. The germline V gene encodes CDR1 ENHRY and CDR2 SYGVKD. The CDR3 nucleotides are TGTGCCATCAGACGCGGGCTCCACTATGGCTACACCTTC. Protein: CAIRRGLHYGYTF.

This clone was counted once. V and J are TRBV5-1 and TRBJ1-1; tentative D call: TRBD1 (5 bases). The germline V gene encodes CDR1 SGHRS and CDR2 YFSETQ. Trimming cost V 7 bases and J 7 bases, with 20 bases left between them. There are 14 residues in the CDR3. The CDR3 protein is CASFASAGFREAFF. The DNA of the CDR3 is TGCGCCAGCTTTGCCTCGGCAGGGTTTCGTGAAGCTTTCTTT.

The CDR3 region is CASSHLGDWGADTQYF. CDR3 nucleotides: TGTGCCAGCAGCCACCTCGGGGACTGGGGAGCAGATACGCAGTATTTT. The chain couples TRBV3-1 (or the pseudogene TRBV3-2) to TRBJ2-3; perhaps TRBD2 as D (6 bases). The V end was cut by 3 bases, the J end by 4 bases, with 17 bases between. This CDR3 is built from 16 residues. Germline CDR1 is LGHDT and CDR2 is YNNKEL (reference sequence).

This clone was detected only once. The V and J genes are TRBV29-1 and TRBJ1-1; the D gene is possibly TRBD1 (6 bases). The CDR3 is made up of 12 amino acids. The germline V and J ends were trimmed by 7 bases and 2 bases, with 11 bases remaining between them. The germline V gene encodes CDR1 SQVTM and CDR2 ANQGSEA. The CDR3 DNA sequence: TGCAGCGGTGGCAGGGGAAACACTGAAGCTTTCTTT. Protein product: CSGGRGNTEAFF.

This chain joins TRBV30 and TRBJ2-3; D unresolved. Germline-derived CDR1 and CDR2 are GTSNPN and SVGIG (reference sequence). V gave up 0 bases and J gave up 4 bases, with 8 bases separating them. The CDR3 has 13 residues. The CDR3 reads CAWSVVGADTQYF. Written as DNA, the CDR3 is TGTGCCTGGAGTGTGGTAGGCGCAGATACGCAGTATTTT.

The J gene is TRBJ2-3, the V gene TRBV2, with 8 positions matching TRBD2. V gave up 7 bases and J gave up 3 bases; unmatched junction bases: 9. CDR1 is SNHLY, CDR2 FYNNEI, per germline. This CDR3 is 15 amino acids long. The CDR3 reads CASTLGLASTDTQYF. DNA of the CDR3: TGTGCCAGCACCCTCGGACTAGCATCAACAGATACGCAGTATTTT.

This clone was picked up one time. This chain connects TRBV7-3 to TRBJ2-5; TRBD2 agrees at 7 bases. V lost 0 bases to trimming and J lost 0 bases; unmatched junction nucleotides: 4. The germline V gene encodes CDR1 SGHTA and CDR2 FQGTGA. The CDR3 extends over 16 amino acids. In DNA form, the CDR3 reads TGTGCCAGCAGCTTAACGGGAGCGGGGAACCAAGAGACCCAGTACTTC. This codes for CASSLTGAGNQETQYF.

The chain combines TRBV5-5 with TRBJ2-7; the D is unclear. Trimming left V 5 bases short and J 0 bases short, with 18 bases between. This CDR3 is built from 16 residues. CDR1 SGHKS and CDR2 YYEKEE come from the germline V gene (reference sequence). The CDR3 sequence: CASSLGPRISSYEQYF. The CDR3 coding sequence is TGTGCCAGCAGTCTTGGGCCACGGATAAGCTCCTACGAGCAGTACTTC.

J is TRBJ1-1 and V is TRBV11-1; the D is unclear. Germline V gives CDR1 SGHAT, CDR2 FQDESV (reference sequence). V was pared by 3 bases and J by 5 bases, with 13 bases between. The CDR3 extends over 14 amino acids. CDR3 residues: CASSLRSLGTEAFF. CDR3 in DNA: TGTGCCAGCAGCTTGCGTAGTCTAGGGACTGAAGCTTTCTTT. The full variable domain, its missing parts supplied by reference TRBV11-1 and TRBJ1-1, is EAEVAQSPRYKITEKSQAVAFWCDPISGHATLYWYRQILGQGPELLVQFQDESVVDDSQLPKDRFSAERLKGVDSTLKIQPAELGDSAMYLCASSLRSLGTEAFFGQGTRLTVV.

The V call is TRBV6-1, the J call TRBJ2-3; TRBD1 matches at 8 bases. The CDR3 runs to 14 residues. From germline, CDR1 is MNHNS and CDR2 SASEGT. After removal of 5 bases from V and 4 bases from J, the junction contained 5 bases not matched to a gene. The CDR3 loop is CASSPGQGADTQYF. CDR3 DNA: TGTGCCAGCAGTCCCGGACAGGGTGCAGATACGCAGTATTTT.

This chain uses TRBV5-6 with TRBJ2-3; TRBD1 matches 9 bases. V trimming: 4 bases; J trimming: 3 bases; junction bases outside the gene matches: 3. This CDR3 region has 14 residues. Germline V gene sequence: CDR1 SGHDT, CDR2 YYEEEE. In DNA, the CDR3 is TGTGCCAGCAGCCCGACAGGGGGGACAGATACGCAGTATTTT. Amino acids: CASSPTGGTDTQYF.